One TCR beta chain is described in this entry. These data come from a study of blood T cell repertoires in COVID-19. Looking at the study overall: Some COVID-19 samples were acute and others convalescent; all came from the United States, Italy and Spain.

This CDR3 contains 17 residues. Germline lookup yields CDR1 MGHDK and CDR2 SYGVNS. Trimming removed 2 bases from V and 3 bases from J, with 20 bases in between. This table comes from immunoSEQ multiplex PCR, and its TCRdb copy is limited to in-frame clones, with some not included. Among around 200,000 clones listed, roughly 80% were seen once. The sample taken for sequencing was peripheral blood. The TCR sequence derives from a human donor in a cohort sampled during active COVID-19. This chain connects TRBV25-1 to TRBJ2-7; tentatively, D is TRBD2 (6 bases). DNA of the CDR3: TGTGCCAGCAGTGAAGCAGGAGTGGGGGGTCTTAACTACGAGCAGTACTTC. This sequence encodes CASSEAGVGGLNYEQYF.